This T cell receptor beta chain was recorded in a study of shared clonotypes between healthy human individuals. Study results and caveats: Incomplete sequencing of sorted subsets was indicated by rarefaction despite large depth. Sharing across four donors was highest in naive CD4 (roughly 5%) and lowest in memory CD8 (approximately 0.4%). Clonotypes not shared had lower generation probabilities than those common to all four donors. An effect of sequencing depth on clonotype sharing among donors was expected.

Terminally differentiated effector memory CD45RA+ cells were left out of the naive CD8 fraction, which was CD45RO-negative and positively selected for CCR7. The data were produced by immunoSEQ multiplex PCR, yet TCRdb's version contains in-frame clones alone and is incomplete. The sample has approximately 2,000,000 clones, over 85% seen once. V lost 6 bases and J 3 bases, leaving 20 bases between the germline ends. This CDR3 spans 16 amino acids. CDR1 MNHEY and CDR2 SMNVEV come from the germline V gene (reference sequence). Turning to this clone: Antigen unknown.

The receptor comes from a man between 18 and 29 years old in good health. Some clones in this sample may be carry-over from other donors' samples. The rearrangement joins TRBV27 to TRBJ1-2, with TRBD1 as a possible D gene (5 bases). Sequencing was performed on naive CD8+ T cells from PBMCs. The CDR3 is CASSSYDQGAHYGYTF. In nucleotides, the CDR3 is TGTGCCAGCAGCTCATACGACCAGGGAGCCCACTATGGCTACACCTTC.